A single sample gave rise to the 28 T cell receptor beta chains below, sequenced in a study of beta chain features in type 1 diabetes. Expressed TCRB transcripts were sequenced because the entire RNA isolate underwent reverse transcription. Sequencing was performed with immunoSEQ multiplex PCR; in TCRdb, only in-frame clones are kept and a portion is missing. Among 300,000 to 350,000 clones listed, less than 10% were seen once. Material for sequencing was central memory CD4+ T cells from blood. These receptors originate from a woman aged 18-29 years in good health.

A word on this clone: The sample holds other DNA sequences that translate to the same CDR3. The V call is TRBV5-1, the J call TRBJ2-1; 7 positions match TRBD2. There are 16 residues in the CDR3. In germline, CDR1 is SGHRS, CDR2 YFSETQ. V was clipped by 0 bases and J by 0 bases; unmatched bases: 3. The DNA for the CDR3 is TGCGCCAGCAGCTTGGGGGCGGGAGCCTCCTACAATGAGCAGTTCTTC. It specifies CASSLGAGASYNEQFF. Combining the CDR3 with reference TRBV5-1 and TRBJ2-1 gives the whole variable domain KAGVTQTPRYLIKTRGQQVTLSCSPISGHRSVSWYQQTPGQGLQFLFEYFSETQRNKGNFPGRFSGRQFSNSRSEMNVSTLELGDSALYLCASSLGAGASYNEQFFGPGTRLTVL.

This clone was detected only a few times. The chain recombines TRBV7-9 with TRBJ2-3, with D perhaps TRBD1 (5 bases). Trimming took 2 bases from V and 4 from J, leaving 10 bases between them. Germline V gene lookup returns CDR1 SEHNR and CDR2 FQNEAQ (reference sequence). The CDR3 has 14 residues. For the CDR3, the DNA is TGTGCCAGCAGCTTACTTAGGGGCGCAGATACGCAGTATTTT. This gives the protein CASSLLRGADTQYF.

This clone was observed a few times. The rearrangement uses TRBV11-2 and TRBJ2-5; tentatively, D is TRBD1 (6 bases). The germline V gene encodes CDR1 SGHAT and CDR2 FQNNGV. V shed 6 bases and J shed 1 base, with 12 bases lying between them. The CDR3 is 14 amino acids. Here the CDR3 DNA reads TGTGCCAGCAGTCTCGACAGGATCCAAGAGACCCAGTACTTC. It is translated as CASSLDRIQETQYF. The full variable domain, rest sourced from reference TRBV11-2 and TRBJ2-5, is EAGVAQSPRYKIIEKRQSVAFWCNPISGHATLYWYQQILGQGPKLLIQFQNNGVVDDSQLPKDRFSAERLKGVDSTLKIQPAKLEDSAVYLCASSLDRIQETQYFGPGTRLLVL.

Concerning this clone: This may come from a read error, since a much larger clone is one base off. The genes are TRBV6-1 and TRBJ2-3, with TRBD2 matching over 14 bases. The V gene end was trimmed by 4 bases and the J gene end by 4 bases; junction bases not matched to a gene: 1. The CDR3 length is 15 residues. Germline lookup yields CDR1 MNHNS and CDR2 SASEGT. As DNA, the CDR3 is TGTGCCAGCAGTGGACTAGCGGGAGGGCCAGATACGCAGTATTTT. Protein sequence: CASSGLAGGPDTQYF.

The rearrangement links TRBV10-3 to TRBJ2-7; TRBD2 might be the D (5 bases). The CDR3 has 16 residues. Germline values: CDR1 ENHRY, CDR2 SYGVKD. V dropped 2 bases and J dropped 5 bases, with 19 bases sitting between them. Here the CDR3 DNA reads TGTGCCATCAGTGAGATCGCGGCCAGGAGGTTTGACGAGCAGTACTTC. Its protein is CAISEIAARRFDEQYF.

This clone has only a few counts. The chain links TRBV7-9 to TRBJ2-7; 7 positions match TRBD1. The ends lost 5 bases at V and 3 bases at J; junction bases unmatched: 10. CDR1 is SEHNR and CDR2 is FQNEAQ in the germline V gene (reference sequence). The CDR3 loop spans 15 amino acids. Here the CDR3 reads CASSIRTGDYYEQYF. The CDR3 DNA sequence: TGTGCCAGCAGCATCCGGACAGGAGACTACTACGAGCAGTACTTC.

V usage is TRBV19 and J usage is TRBJ2-1; 10 bases match TRBD2. V trimming: 6 bases; J trimming: 8 bases; junction bases outside the gene matches: 22. CDR1 and CDR2 from the germline V gene are LNHDA and SQIVND (reference sequence). The CDR3 runs to 19 residues. CDR3 bases: TGTGCCAGTAGCGGCGGTTGGGCTAGCGGGAGTTTTTTGCTGCATGAGCAGTTCTTC. Its protein is CASSGGWASGSFLLHEQFF.

This clone was detected only a few times. This rearrangement joins TRBV5-1 to TRBJ2-1; 10 nucleotides line up with TRBD2. CDR3 length: 14 residues. Trimming removed 5 bases from V and 7 bases from J; junction bases left unmatched: 6. Looked up from germline, CDR1 is SGHRS and CDR2 is YFSETQ. CDR3 nucleotides: TGCGCCAGCAGAGCTAGCGGGAGCGTAAATGAGCAGTTCTTC. Its protein is CASRASGSVNEQFF.

There are a few counts of this clone. In DNA form, the CDR3 reads TGTGCCAGCAGCGACGGGAGAACAGATACGCAGTATTTT. This codes for CASSDGRTDTQYF. V gene TRBV7-8 combines with J gene TRBJ2-3, with D perhaps matching TRBD2 (6 bases). Deletions cut 5 bases from V and 3 bases from J, with 9 bases between. The CDR3 length is 13 residues. Germline-derived CDR1 and CDR2 are SGHVS and FQNEAQ.

The chain recombines TRBV27 with TRBJ2-7, with 8 bases fitting TRBD2. The trim removed 5 bases at V and 3 bases at J, leaving 9 bases unmatched. This CDR3 region has 15 residues. CDR1 is MNHEY, CDR2 SMNVEV, per germline (reference sequence). The CDR3 nucleotides are TGTGCCAGCAGTCTGATGAGCGGGAGTCGCTACGAGCAGTACTTC. It codes for CASSLMSGSRYEQYF.

In its sample, this clone was seen a few times. This chain joins TRBV29-1 and TRBJ1-4, with D hard to call. Germline V gives CDR1 SQVTM, CDR2 ANQGSEA. The CDR3 length is 14 residues. Trimming left V 1 base short and J 6 bases short, with 12 bases between. CDR3 DNA: TGCAGCGTTGAAGGTGACACCTTAGATGAAAAACTGTTTTTT. Its protein is CSVEGDTLDEKLFF.

This chain joins TRBV9 and TRBJ1-5; D gene uncertain. V was pared by 0 bases and J by 7 bases, with 8 bases between. CDR1 is SGDLS, CDR2 YYNGEE, per germline. The CDR3 consists of 13 residues. The DNA for the CDR3 is TGTGCCAGCAGCGTAGGCCCAGCACAGCCCCAGCATTTT. Translating it yields CASSVGPAQPQHF.

This clone was recorded a few times. A read error is possible here, since a much larger clone lies one base away. The chain links TRBV11-2 to TRBJ2-3; D not certain. V was pared by 5 bases and J by 4 bases, with 4 bases between. CDR3 size: 11 residues. From germline, CDR1 is SGHAT and CDR2 FQNNGV. The CDR3 DNA sequence: TGTGCCAGCAGCGTCGCAGATACGCAGTATTTT. It is translated as CASSVADTQYF.

The chain links TRBV19 to TRBJ1-5; 9 bases are a match to TRBD1. CDR3 length equals 17 residues. CDR1 and CDR2 (germline): LNHDA, SQIVND (reference sequence). Losses at the gene ends were 7 bases for V and 2 bases for J; bases not matched to a gene: 12. CDR3 region: CASNNNIRTGGNQPQHF. CDR3 DNA: TGTGCCAGTAACAATAATATCCGGACAGGGGGCAATCAGCCCCAGCATTTT.

The chain couples TRBV7-2 to TRBJ1-5; no clear D gene. The length of the CDR3 is 15 residues. V gave up 1 base and J gave up 1 base, with 8 bases separating them. Germline loops: CDR1 SGHTA, CDR2 FQGNSA. The CDR3 region has the DNA TGTGCCAGCAGCTTAGGCATGGGGAGCAATCAGCCCCAGCATTTT. Amino acids: CASSLGMGSNQPQHF.

This chain uses TRBV11-2 with TRBJ1-3; D gene unclear. The CDR3 totals 14 residues. The ends were cut back, 1 base at V and 0 bases at J, with 4 bases in the middle. Germline CDR1 reads SGHAT; CDR2 reads FQNNGV. The CDR3 DNA reads TGTGCCAGCAGCTTAGTGTACTCTGGAAACACCATATATTTT. Its translation: CASSLVYSGNTIYF.

The chain has TRBV5-4 and TRBJ2-7; 8 bases are shared with TRBD1. The CDR3 has 14 amino acids. The germline CDR1 and CDR2 sequences are SGHNT and YYREEE (reference sequence). Trimming at V came to 0 bases and at J to 6 bases, leaving 5 bases not matched to a gene. The CDR3 loop reads CASSLAGGASEQYF. In DNA form, the CDR3 reads TGTGCCAGCAGCTTGGCAGGGGGCGCCTCCGAGCAGTACTTC.

This clone has a handful of counts. The chain has TRBV7-9 and TRBJ1-1; no clear D. The length of the CDR3 is 15 residues. V dropped 4 bases and J dropped 0 bases, with 12 bases sitting between them. Germline V CDR1 and CDR2: SEHNR, FQNEAQ (reference sequence). CDR3 amino acids: CASSSARWMNTEAFF. CDR3 DNA sequence: TGTGCCAGCAGCTCCGCTCGGTGGATGAACACTGAAGCTTTCTTT. The full variable domain, its missing parts supplied by reference TRBV7-9 and TRBJ1-1, is DTGVSQNPRHKITKRGQNVTFRCDPISEHNRLYWYRQTLGQGPEFLTYFQNEAQLEKSRLLSDRFSAERPKGSFSTLEIQRTEQGDSAMYLCASSSARWMNTEAFFGQGTRLTVV.

There are a few counts of this clone. V usage is TRBV15 and J usage is TRBJ2-1; 8 bases are a match to TRBD1. The CDR3 is 22 amino acids. V trimming: 0 bases; J trimming: 4 bases; junction bases outside the gene matches: 23. The V gene's germline CDR1 is LNHNV and CDR2 YYDKDF (reference sequence). The DNA of the CDR3 is TGTGCCACCAGCAGAGACCGTCGACGCAGGACAGGGTTGAGGGATCATTACAATGAGCAGTTCTTC. As protein: CATSRDRRRRTGLRDHYNEQFF.

The V call is TRBV29-1, the J call TRBJ1-2; the match to TRBD1 covers 9 bases. V shed 6 bases and J 8 bases; nucleotides not matched to a gene: 16. The CDR3 spans 15 residues. The germline CDR1 and CDR2 sequences are SQVTM and ANQGSEA. CDR3 nucleotides: TGCAGCGTCGGAGATCCGGGACAGGGTAGTGGCGGCTACACCTTC. It specifies CSVGDPGQGSGGYTF.

This chain uses TRBV5-1 with TRBJ2-5; TRBD2 is a possible D gene (5 bases). Germline CDR1 SGHRS, CDR2 YFSETQ. The CDR3 contains 13 residues. Trimming cost V 7 bases and J 5 bases, with 15 bases left between them. The CDR3 sequence is CASRTGSSETQYF. CDR3 coding DNA: TGCGCCAGCCGAACGGGGAGCTCGGAGACCCAGTACTTC.

The V gene is TRBV6-5, the J gene TRBJ1-5; a possible D gene is TRBD1 (5 bases). This CDR3 contains 13 residues. CDR1 is MNHEY, CDR2 SVGAGI, per germline. Between the trimmed V and J ends, which lost 2 bases and 7 bases, there was a span of 9 bases. CDR3 sequence: CASSYQGGQPQHF. The CDR3 coding sequence is TGTGCCAGCAGTTACCAGGGCGGGCAGCCCCAGCATTTT.

This clone appeared a few times. This chain joins TRBV9 and TRBJ2-3, with TRBD1 identical over 10 bases. Germline V gene lookup returns CDR1 SGDLS and CDR2 YYNGEE. The CDR3 contains 15 residues. Unmatched junction bases numbered 3, after V lost 0 bases and J lost 5 bases. In nucleotides, the CDR3 is TGTGCCAGCAGCGTAGGGTGGACAGGGGGAGATACGCAGTATTTT. Encoded protein: CASSVGWTGGDTQYF.

This clone was picked up a small number of times. The chain carries TRBV7-2 and TRBJ1-2; 8 bases align to TRBD1. V dropped 5 bases and J dropped 2; count of bases not matched to a gene: 1. Germline CDR1 reads SGHTA; CDR2 reads FQGNSA. The CDR3 is 13 amino acids. The CDR3 DNA follows: TGTGCCAGCAGCCGACAGGGGAACTATGGCTACACCTTC. It codes for CASSRQGNYGYTF.

This clone was detected a few times. The chain carries TRBV5-4 and TRBJ1-4; no clear D. Per the germline V gene, CDR1 is SGHNT and CDR2 is YYREEE (reference sequence). This CDR3 region has 15 residues. V lost 3 bases to trimming and J lost 4 bases, with 13 bases between them. DNA of the CDR3: TGTGCCAGCAGCTCGGGGTCGGGCTATAATGAAAAACTGTTTTTT. As protein: CASSSGSGYNEKLFF.

The table lists this clone with many counts. The V and J genes are TRBV28 and TRBJ2-4; 11 bases align to TRBD1. The CDR3 consists of 15 residues. V was clipped by 2 bases and J by 6 bases; unmatched bases: 3. Germline assignment: CDR1 MDHEN and CDR2 SYDVKM. The CDR3 sequence: CASSLAGTGGNIQYF. The CDR3 DNA is TGTGCCAGCAGTTTAGCCGGGACAGGGGGAAACATTCAGTACTTC.

This clone was detected only a few times. The rearrangement uses TRBV5-8 and TRBJ2-7, with TRBD2 identical over 7 bases. Germline trimming cut 4 bases from V and 3 bases from J; bases unmatched to any gene: 7. The CDR3 spans 14 residues. The V gene's germline CDR1 is SGHTS and CDR2 YDEGEE. The DNA of the CDR3 is TGTGCCAGCAGCATCCCCGGGACTATCTACGAGCAGTACTTC. It yields the protein CASSIPGTIYEQYF.

This clone has a count of ten or more. This chain joins TRBV7-2 and TRBJ2-4, with D possibly TRBD1 on 5 matching bases. The CDR3 contains 17 residues. With 1 base removed from V and 9 bases from J, the gap between germline ends came to 22 bases. Per germline, CDR1 SGHTA and CDR2 FQGNSA. The CDR3 bases are TGTGCCAGCAGCTTAGATGGAGTAGGGGCCGTTTTCGGCATTCAGTACTTC. It yields the protein CASSLDGVGAVFGIQYF.